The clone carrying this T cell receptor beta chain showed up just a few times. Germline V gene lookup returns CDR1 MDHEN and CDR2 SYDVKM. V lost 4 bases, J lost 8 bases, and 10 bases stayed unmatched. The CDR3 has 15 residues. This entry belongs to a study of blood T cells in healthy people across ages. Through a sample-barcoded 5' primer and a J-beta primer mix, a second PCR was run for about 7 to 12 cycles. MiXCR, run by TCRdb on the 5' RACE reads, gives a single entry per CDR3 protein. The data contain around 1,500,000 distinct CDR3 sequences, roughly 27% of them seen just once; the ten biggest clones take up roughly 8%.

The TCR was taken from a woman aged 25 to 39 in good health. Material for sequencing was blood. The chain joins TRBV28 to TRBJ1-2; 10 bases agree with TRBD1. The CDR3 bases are TGTGCCAGCAGTTCCCCTGGGGACAGGGGCGACGGCTACACCTTC. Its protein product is CASSSPGDRGDGYTF.